The 6 T cell receptor beta chains listed next were all sequenced from one sample in a study of human T cells and chemical hapten exposure. Time point specified: patch test 3, about 24 weeks after DPC sensitization. Indicated treatment: therapeutic diphenylcyclopropenone sensitization with weekly scalp DPC. TCRdb fed the RACE reads into MiXCR, producing one record per CDR3 protein. The repertoire holds around 70,000 distinct CDR3 sequences, roughly 10% seen once, with 1.4% in the top ten. The sequences come from whole blood, collected in connection with sensitization to the hapten diphenylcyclopropenone (DPC). All receptors derive from a woman aged 45 to 65 with alopecia areata. Some clones in this sample may be carry-over from other donors' samples.

This clonotype was seen repeatedly, ten times or more. This chain joins TRBV12-3 or TRBV12-4 and TRBJ2-3; D is ambiguous. The CDR3 length is 15 residues. Between the trimmed V and J ends, which lost 6 bases and 1 base, there was a span of 14 bases. In DNA, the CDR3 is TGTGCCAGCAGGACCTTAGAGGTTGGCACAGATACGCAGTATTTT. This encodes CASRTLEVGTDTQYF.

This clonotype has a single count. This chain uses TRBV20-1 with TRBJ2-7, with a tentative D call TRBD2 (5 bases). Deletions cut 2 bases from V and 2 bases from J, with 13 bases between. The CDR3 loop spans 14 amino acids. Germline V gene data show CDR1 as DFQATT and CDR2 as SNEGSKA (reference sequence). CDR3 in amino acids: CSARIGEVPYEQYF. The CDR3 coding sequence is TGCAGTGCTAGAATCGGGGAAGTCCCCTACGAGCAGTACTTC.

Many counts were recorded for this clonotype. The rearrangement joins TRBV6-2 or TRBV6-3 to TRBJ1-2; 9 bases fit TRBD1. Germline CDR1 MNHEY, CDR2 SVGEGT. The V and J ends lost 8 bases and 6 bases, in that order; junction bases with no gene match: 10. The CDR3 runs 14 residues. The CDR3 DNA reads as TGTGCCAGCGTATCTACCGGGACAGGGCATGGCTACACCTTC. Translation gives CASVSTGTGHGYTF.

At least ten counts were recorded for this clonotype. This chain links TRBV5-1 with TRBJ1-1; D gene unclear. V was pared by 0 bases and J by 2 bases, with 5 bases between. Per the germline V gene, CDR1 is SGHRS and CDR2 is YFSETQ. The CDR3 extends over 13 amino acids. As DNA, the CDR3 is TGCGCCAGCAGCTTGGTGGTAAACACTGAAGCTTTCTTT. Amino acids: CASSLVVNTEAFF.

This chain connects TRBV12-3 or TRBV12-4 to TRBJ2-1; 9 bases agree with TRBD1. There are 15 residues in the CDR3. V gave up 1 base and J gave up 3 bases; unmatched junction bases: 1. CDR3 nucleotide sequence: TGTGCCAGCAGTTTAGGGACAGGGGTCTACAATGAGCAGTTCTTC. Translation gives CASSLGTGVYNEQFF.

At least ten counts were recorded for this clonotype. V usage is TRBV28 and J usage is TRBJ2-5, with a tentative D call TRBD1 (5 bases). V dropped 3 bases and J dropped 7 bases, with 18 bases sitting between them. The CDR3 has 15 residues. CDR1 and CDR2 (germline): MDHEN, SYDVKM. The CDR3 bases are TGTGCCAGCAGTTTTCGTCCCTCTGGGCAGGGGACCCAGTACTTC. Translated: CASSFRPSGQGTQYF. The full variable domain, with the rest looked up from reference TRBV28 and TRBJ2-5, is DVKVTQSSRYLVKRTGEKVFLECVQDMDHENMFWYRQDPGLGLRLIYFSYDVKMKEKGDIPEGYSVSREKKERFSLILESASTNQTSMYLCASSFRPSGQGTQYFGPGTRLLVL.